This entry is about one TCR beta chain. The V end was cut by 2 bases, the J end by 1 base, with 9 bases between. This CDR3 has 14 amino acids. Germline V gene data show CDR1 as SGHRS and CDR2 as YFSETQ. The source of the sample is a study of blood T cell repertoires in COVID-19. Per the authors' pipeline: Quantification of nucleated cells was approximated via reference gene primer amplification. Data came from immunoSEQ multiplex PCR; TCRdb stores just in-frame clones and leaves some out. V and J calls and clone size are those listed in that table; D and trimming were worked out from the DNA. The sample contains tens of thousands of clones, roughly 88% of which appear only once.

This receptor was identified in a man aged 60 to 69 with acute or convalescent COVID-19. Sequencing was carried out using peripheral blood. This sequence joins TRBV5-1 and TRBJ1-1; D possibly corresponds to TRBD1 (6 bases). CDR3 nucleotide sequence: TGCGCCAGCAGCTTAAGGGGGTGGAACACTGAAGCTTTCTTT. Its translation is CASSLRGWNTEAFF.